This TCR beta chain was profiled in a study of graft-versus-host responses after intestinal transplantation. Whole-study context: Every recipient had anti-thymocyte globulin induction and two to four years of tacrolimus plus steroids. Study results and caveats: There were GvH clones found in recipient marrow, and some of them appeared first in ileum or blood.

Co-plated with roughly 200,000 CFSE-labeled responder cells were roughly 200,000 irradiated, violet-dye-labeled stimulator cells. Researchers sorted proliferating CFSE-low CD3+CD4+ and CD3+CD8+ responders once the reaction had finished. Clones were read by immunoSEQ multiplex PCR, and TCRdb kept only the in-frame ones, dropping some. The data contain tens of thousands of clones, roughly 44% of them singletons. V was clipped by 3 bases and J by 4 bases; unmatched bases: 3. Per the germline V gene, CDR1 is LGHNA and CDR2 is YSLEER. The CDR3 has 15 residues. This clone was seen only a few times. The receptor's source is a human patient who was an organ donor for intestinal transplantation. The chain carries TRBV4-3 and TRBJ2-2; 9 nucleotides agree with TRBD2. Sample: alloreactive CD8+ T cells from a mixed lymphocyte reaction culture, taken before transplantation. Described subset: CFSE-low proliferating T cells sorted from approximately 6-day pre-transplant mixed lymphocyte reaction (GvH or HvG direction). CDR3 protein: CASSQYSGGTGELFF. In nucleotides, the CDR3 is TGCGCCAGCAGCCAGTATAGCGGGGGCACCGGGGAGCTGTTTTTT.